One sample yielded the 26 T cell receptor beta chains listed below, sequenced in a study of STAT5B mutations in CD4+ large granular lymphocyte leukemia (dated 2022 in TCRdb). The library was generated by the immunoSEQ multiplex PCR assay. Imported from immuneACCESS, the table was reduced by TCRdb to in-frame sequences with V and J called. These copies leave out some clones; in studies compared against another copy, an unresolved V gene accounts for under half, and the cause of the remainder is not known. A total of over 30,000 clones appear in this sample, around 80% of them only once. In total, the top ten clones hold roughly 7.1% of the sample. Sample: CD4+ T cells from blood buffy coats. The receptor set was obtained from a human donor in good health.

The chain links TRBV7-9 to TRBJ1-5, with D uncertain. CDR1 is SEHNR and CDR2 is FQNEAQ in the germline V gene (reference sequence). CDR3 length: 15 residues. The V end was cut by 2 bases, the J end by 3 bases, with 11 bases between. CDR3 DNA: TGTGCCAGCAGCTTACGGGGTGAGCACAATCAGCCCCAGCATTTT. Translating it yields CASSLRGEHNQPQHF. The full variable domain, in which reference TRBV7-9 and TRBJ1-5 provide the parts outside the CDR3, is DTGVSQNPRHKITKRGQNVTFRCDPISEHNRLYWYRQTLGQGPEFLTYFQNEAQLEKSRLLSDRFSAERPKGSFSTLEIQRTEQGDSAMYLCASSLRGEHNQPQHFGDGTRLSIL.

The chain carries TRBV11-1 and TRBJ2-1, with TRBD2 matching over 8 bases. Germline V gives CDR1 SGHAT, CDR2 FQDESV (reference sequence). V dropped 2 bases and J dropped 5; count of bases not matched to a gene: 8. The CDR3 contains 16 residues. The CDR3 nucleotides are TGTGCCAGCAGCTTATGGGGGCGGGAGGACCACAATGAGCAGTTCTTC. Its translation is CASSLWGREDHNEQFF.

This chain connects TRBV5-4 to TRBJ2-1; 14 nucleotides align to TRBD2. V lost 4 bases and J lost 2; bases outside the gene matches: 8. The CDR3 runs 18 residues. Germline-derived CDR1 and CDR2 are SGHNT and YYREEE (reference sequence). In DNA form, the CDR3 reads TGTGCCAGCAGCCCGAAGACTAGCGGGGGGGCCGCCTACAATGAGCAGTTCTTC. Translation: CASSPKTSGGAAYNEQFF.

The J gene is TRBJ2-6, the V gene TRBV5-4; either TRBD1 or TRBD2 may fit D (5 bases each). There are 16 residues in the CDR3. Trimming removed 4 bases from V and 0 bases from J, with 11 bases in between. Germline-derived CDR1 and CDR2 are SGHNT and YYREEE (reference sequence). The chain's CDR3 is CASSPGSLSGANVLTF. CDR3 in DNA: TGTGCCAGCAGCCCAGGGAGCCTCTCTGGGGCCAACGTCCTGACTTTC.

The V call is TRBV27, the J call TRBJ2-1, with 8 bases lining up with TRBD1. CDR3 length equals 14 residues. Germline V gene lookup returns CDR1 MNHEY and CDR2 SMNVEV (reference sequence). V gave up 6 bases and J gave up 8 bases; unmatched junction bases: 9. Here the CDR3 reads CASSKTTGEYEQFF. Written as DNA, the CDR3 is TGTGCCAGCAGCAAGACGACAGGGGAGTATGAGCAGTTCTTC.

The rearrangement uses TRBV4-1 and TRBJ1-3; perhaps TRBD1 as D (5 bases). V was pared by 0 bases and J by 0 bases, with 12 bases between. CDR1 and CDR2 (germline): MGHRA, YSYEKL. CDR3 length: 17 amino acids. CDR3 sequence: CASSQDRGRDSGNTIYF. The CDR3 nucleotides read TGCGCCAGCAGCCAAGATCGTGGCAGGGACTCTGGAAACACCATATATTTT.

The CDR3 loop reads CASGVTRSYEQYF. CDR3 bases: TGTGCCAGCGGAGTGACACGGTCCTACGAGCAGTACTTC. The chain combines TRBV2 with TRBJ2-7; D call uncertain. V gave up 8 bases and J gave up 1 base, with 12 bases separating them. CDR3 size: 13 residues. The V gene's germline CDR1 is SNHLY and CDR2 FYNNEI.

This sequence joins TRBV19 and TRBJ1-2; the D gene is possibly TRBD1 (5 bases). CDR3 size: 13 residues. Trimming shortened V by 5 bases and J by 4 bases, and 11 bases separated the two germline ends. Germline loops: CDR1 LNHDA, CDR2 SQIVND (reference sequence). The CDR3 protein is CASSQQVAYGYTF. As DNA, the CDR3 is TGTGCCAGTAGTCAACAGGTCGCCTATGGCTACACCTTC.

V is TRBV29-1 and J is TRBJ1-5, with no clear D. Trimming removed 4 bases from V and 0 bases from J, with 7 bases in between. CDR3 length equals 13 residues. Germline V gives CDR1 SQVTM, CDR2 ANQGSEA. The CDR3 nucleotides read TGCAGCGTTGGAGGAGGTAGCAATCAGCCCCAGCATTTT. The encoded protein is CSVGGGSNQPQHF.

The gene calls are TRBV5-5 and TRBJ2-3; 10 bases map to TRBD2. This CDR3 region has 17 residues. The germline CDR1 and CDR2 sequences are SGHKS and YYEKEE (reference sequence). J lost 0 bases, V lost 4 bases, and 8 bases had no gene match. The CDR3 sequence: CASSIALAGVSTDTQYF. The CDR3 region has the DNA TGTGCCAGCAGCATCGCTCTAGCGGGAGTCAGCACAGATACGCAGTATTTT.

The CDR3 spells CASSLAGGRADEQYF. CDR3 nucleotide sequence: TGTGCCAGCAGCTTGGCTGGCGGGAGGGCCGACGAGCAGTACTTC. This chain joins TRBV5-4 and TRBJ2-7, with 9 positions matching TRBD2. The germline CDR1 and CDR2 sequences are SGHNT and YYREEE (reference sequence). J lost 5 bases, V lost 0 bases, and 6 bases had no gene match. This CDR3 comprises 15 residues.

The V and J genes are TRBV25-1 and TRBJ2-5; D might be TRBD1 (5 bases). Germline CDR1 is MGHDK and CDR2 is SYGVNS. This CDR3 contains 13 residues. Trimming cost V 4 bases and J 5 bases, with 11 bases left between them. CDR3 in amino acids: CASSAQGRETQYF. As DNA, the CDR3 is TGTGCCAGCAGTGCCCAGGGTAGGGAGACCCAGTACTTC.

The chain has TRBV2 and TRBJ2-5, with D perhaps given as TRBD1 or TRBD2 (5 bases each). The CDR3 covers 13 residues. Looked up from germline, CDR1 is SNHLY and CDR2 is FYNNEI. Trimming shortened V by 2 bases and J by 6 bases, and 10 bases separated the two germline ends. CDR3 coding DNA: TGTGCCAGCAGTGAATTCAGGGAGAAGACCCAGTACTTC. It encodes CASSEFREKTQYF.

This chain links TRBV11-3 with TRBJ2-1, with 8 bases identical to TRBD2. In germline, CDR1 is SGHNT, CDR2 YENEEA. V dropped 6 bases and J dropped 7; count of bases not matched to a gene: 11. There are 15 residues in the CDR3. CDR3 sequence: CASSFPGGPNNEQFF. The CDR3 DNA sequence: TGTGCCAGCAGTTTCCCGGGGGGGCCAAATAATGAGCAGTTCTTC.

This chain links TRBV5-1 with TRBJ1-5, with 7 bases identical to TRBD1. Germline V gene sequence: CDR1 SGHRS, CDR2 YFSETQ. This CDR3 has 14 amino acids. V lost 0 bases and J lost 6; bases outside the gene matches: 3. CDR3: CASSLGGGGQPQHF. The CDR3 region has the DNA TGCGCCAGCAGCTTGGGAGGGGGCGGTCAGCCCCAGCATTTT.

CDR3 bases: TGTGCCAGCAGCAGAGGACTAGCGGGCACATATGTCCCCTACAATGAGCAGTTCTTC. Translated: CASSRGLAGTYVPYNEQFF. The rearrangement joins TRBV7-8 to TRBJ2-1; 11 nucleotides match TRBD2. V shed 5 bases, J shed 2 bases, and the junction held 14 bases outside the gene matches. The CDR3 consists of 19 residues. The germline CDR1 and CDR2 sequences are SGHVS and FQNEAQ.

This clone came up once. This chain uses TRBV7-2 with TRBJ2-7; TRBD2 matches at 8 bases. Germline V gene lookup returns CDR1 SGHTA and CDR2 FQGNSA. The length of the CDR3 is 15 residues. V shed 5 bases and J 0 bases; nucleotides not matched to a gene: 6. The CDR3 DNA reads as TGTGCCAGCAGCGTAGGCGGGGGGACCTCCTACGAGCAGTACTTC. This codes for CASSVGGGTSYEQYF.

The chain couples TRBV18 to TRBJ1-4; the D gene is possibly TRBD1 (5 bases). Germline CDR1 reads KGHSH; CDR2 reads LQKENI. The V end was cut by 6 bases, the J end by 8 bases, with 16 bases between. This CDR3 contains 14 residues. The CDR3 spells CASSLPGGYEKLFF. The CDR3 DNA reads as TGTGCCAGCTCGCTACCGGGGGGGTACGAAAAACTGTTTTTT.

This clone appeared once. The V gene is TRBV7-2, the J gene TRBJ2-7; D gene unclear. V shed 0 bases and J shed 6 bases, with 6 bases lying between them. The V gene's germline CDR1 is SGHTA and CDR2 FQGNSA. There are 12 residues in the CDR3. The CDR3 loop reads CASSLATIEQYF. The CDR3 DNA sequence: TGTGCCAGCAGCTTAGCCACCATCGAGCAGTACTTC.

The chain recombines TRBV29-1 with TRBJ2-1; 9 nucleotides agree with TRBD1. The CDR3 contains 12 residues. Per the germline V gene, CDR1 is SQVTM and CDR2 is ANQGSEA. Trimming cost V 7 bases and J 9 bases; bases outside gene matches: 7. The CDR3 is CSGGQGVGEQFF. The CDR3, as DNA: TGCAGCGGGGGACAGGGTGTGGGTGAGCAGTTCTTC.

The V gene is TRBV5-4, the J gene TRBJ1-1; tentatively, D is TRBD1 (6 bases). Trimming took off 4 bases at V and 7 bases at J, with 11 bases between the two ends. The CDR3 is 12 residues long. Germline lookup yields CDR1 SGHNT and CDR2 YYREEE (reference sequence). The chain's CDR3 is CASSPGQREAFF. DNA for the CDR3: TGTGCCAGCAGCCCTGGACAGCGTGAAGCTTTCTTT.

The J gene is TRBJ1-5, the V gene TRBV2; D uncertain. The germline gives CDR1 SNHLY, CDR2 FYNNEI. With 7 bases removed from V and 1 base from J, the gap between germline ends came to 11 bases. The CDR3 has 14 amino acids. CDR3: CASTGPGSNQPQHF. CDR3 in DNA: TGTGCCAGCACTGGCCCCGGGAGCAATCAGCCCCAGCATTTT. The entire variable domain, with the rest obtained from reference TRBV2 and TRBJ1-5, is as follows: EPEVTQTPSHQVTQMGQEVILRCVPISNHLYFYWYRQILGQKVEFLVSFYNNEISEKSEIFDDQFSVERPDGSNFTLKIRSTKLEDSAMYFCASTGPGSNQPQHFGDGTRLSIL.

This chain joins TRBV7-9 and TRBJ2-7; D may correspond to TRBD1 or TRBD2 (5 bases each). V shed 6 bases and J shed 6 bases, with 12 bases lying between them. CDR3 length: 12 residues. Germline assignment: CDR1 SEHNR and CDR2 FQNEAQ (reference sequence). The CDR3 bases are TGTGCCAGCAGTTCAGGGACGGCCGAGCAGTACTTC. The encoded protein is CASSSGTAEQYF.

This sequence joins TRBV5-1 and TRBJ2-1, with 12 bases aligning to TRBD2. The length of the CDR3 is 18 residues. After removal of 2 bases from V and 5 bases from J, the junction contained 11 bases not matched to a gene. The germline V gene has CDR1 SGHRS and CDR2 YFSETQ. The DNA of the CDR3 is TGCGCCAGCAGCTTAGCGAATTATCTAGCGGGAGGGGACAATGAGCAGTTCTTC. Protein sequence: CASSLANYLAGGDNEQFF.

The V gene is TRBV11-2, the J gene TRBJ1-2; a weak D match, TRBD1 (5 bases). V shed 4 bases and J shed 3 bases, with 15 bases lying between them. Per the germline V gene, CDR1 is SGHAT and CDR2 is FQNNGV. There are 15 residues in the CDR3. The CDR3 sequence is CASSSSSGQDYGYTF. The DNA of the CDR3 is TGTGCCAGCAGCTCCTCCTCAGGGCAAGACTATGGCTACACCTTC.

This clone was seen a handful of times. The chain couples TRBV9 to TRBJ1-6; D not resolved. The V gene lost 2 bases and the J gene lost 2 bases, with 11 bases spanning the gap. Germline V gene lookup returns CDR1 SGDLS and CDR2 YYNGEE. This CDR3 has 16 residues. The CDR3 bases are TGTGCCAGCAGCGTTGGGAGAAATCCCTATAATTCACCCCTCCACTTT. Translated, it gives CASSVGRNPYNSPLHF.